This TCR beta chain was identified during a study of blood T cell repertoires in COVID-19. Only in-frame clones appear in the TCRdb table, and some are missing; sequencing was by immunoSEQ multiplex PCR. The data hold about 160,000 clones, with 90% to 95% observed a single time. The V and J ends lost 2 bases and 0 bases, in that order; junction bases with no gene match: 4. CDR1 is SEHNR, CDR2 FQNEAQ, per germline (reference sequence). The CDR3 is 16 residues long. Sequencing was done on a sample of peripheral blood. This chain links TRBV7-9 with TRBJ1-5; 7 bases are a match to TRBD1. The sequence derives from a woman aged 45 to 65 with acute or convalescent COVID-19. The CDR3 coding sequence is TGTGCCAGCAGCTTATGGGACAGCTATAGCAATCAGCCCCAGCATTTT. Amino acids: CASSLWDSYSNQPQHF. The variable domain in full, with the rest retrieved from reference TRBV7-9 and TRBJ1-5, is DTGVSQNPRHKITKRGQNVTFRCDPISEHNRLYWYRQTLGQGPEFLTYFQNEAQLEKSRLLSDRFSAERPKGSFSTLEIQRTEQGDSAMYLCASSLWDSYSNQPQHFGDGTRLSIL.